This is a list of T cell receptor beta chains from one sample in a study of ipilimumab plus nivolumab after autologous stem cell transplantation. Produced via immunoSEQ multiplex PCR; TCRdb's table is partial and in-frame only. The sample comprises approximately 18,000 clones, around 81% of which are singletons, and approximately 6.6% rests with the top ten. The starting material was PBMCs, obtained in a trial of ipilimumab plus nivolumab as post-transplant consolidation. Receptor source: a male donor with diffuse large B-cell lymphoma. Each CDR3 is given with its conserved first and last residue.

TRBV5-1	TRBJ1-1	CASSLGAAIMNTEAFF
TRBV11-2	TRBJ1-5	CASSLGGVQQPQHF
TRBV7-6	TRBJ1-2	CASSLAPAGEDYGYTF
TRBV5-6	TRBJ2-7	CASSGTGEGQEEQYF
TRBV7-9	TRBJ1-3	CASSLALRQGMGNTIYF
TRBV13	TRBJ2-1	CASSLATVYNEQFF
TRBV5-1	TRBJ2-2	CASSLIRGTGELFF
TRBV30	TRBJ1-2	CAWSASLGGYTF
TRBV4-1	TRBJ2-1	CASSQEGGEGHEQFF
TRBV6-4	TRBJ1-1	CASKFRDRGHGMGNTEAFF
TRBV7-2	TRBJ1-1	CASSLGSGMNTEAFF
TRBV7-2	TRBJ1-2	CASSPGAVHGYTF
TRBV5-1	TRBJ2-7	CASSLLSAVYEQYF
TRBV5-4	TRBJ1-2	CASSLVTSAQGGYTF
TRBV6-1	TRBJ2-3	CASSAQGARIDTQYF
TRBV5-4	TRBJ1-1	CASSLREGGTEAFF
TRBV18	TRBJ1-5	CASSQQGLRSNQPQHF
TRBV7-9	TRBJ1-2	CASSPTMTGAGYGYTF
TRBV9	TRBJ2-2	CASNQGGGNTGELFF
TRBV6-5	TRBJ1-2	CASRGQGNNGYTF
TRBV6-6	TRBJ1-3	CASRKDSNSGNTIYF
TRBV30	TRBJ1-1	CAWSVLRQGGTEAFF
TRBV6-1	TRBJ2-7	CASRGQGASYEQYF
TRBV7-9	TRBJ1-5	CASSGEGNQPQHF
TRBV9	NA	CASSSEDGSYEQYF
TRBV19	TRBJ1-5	CASTKQGGQPQHF
TRBV25-1	TRBJ1-2	CASRGLTGTGADVNGYTF
TRBV5-1	TRBJ1-6	CASSRDSPYNSPLHF
TRBV7-2	TRBJ2-1	CASSLSLAGYNEQFF
TRBV6-1	TRBJ1-5	CASSEAAQGKDQPQHF
TRBV25-1	TRBJ1-3	CASSGTGSGNTIYF
TRBV5-6	TRBJ1-5	CASSPGVGQPQHF
TRBV6-1	TRBJ2-2	CASSVERGAGGELFF
TRBV6-1	TRBJ1-1	CASRGWDEAFF
TRBV7-9	TRBJ2-6	CASSFGRSGANVLTF
TRBV10-2	TRBJ2-1	CASRAWEGDEQFF
TRBV7-2	TRBJ2-7	CASSFETDFSYEQYF
TRBV4-1	TRBJ2-7	CASSQDSLAGGYEQYF
TRBV28	TRBJ1-4	CASSSGTGIEKLFF
TRBV4-2	TRBJ2-7	CASSQDSARVRSSYEQYF
TRBV6-6	TRBJ2-7	CARGAVPSSYEQYF
TRBV7-2	TRBJ2-3	CASSLAGLAGASTDTQYF
TRBV7-9	TRBJ2-7	CASARAREQYF
TRBV18	TRBJ2-3	CASSPAGVGDTQYF
TRBV4-1	TRBJ2-5	CASSHSPRYVETQYF
TRBV6-1	TRBJ1-4	CASRDGSATNEKLFF
TRBV5-4	TRBJ2-3	CASSFPQGRLSTDTQYF
TRBV5-1	TRBJ2-7	CASRPLLKSSYEQYF
TRBV5-4	TRBJ2-5	CASSLPGQRETQYF
TRBV7-9	TRBJ2-1	CASSLPGGPNEQFF
TRBV5-1	TRBJ1-1	CASSLARTMNTEAFF